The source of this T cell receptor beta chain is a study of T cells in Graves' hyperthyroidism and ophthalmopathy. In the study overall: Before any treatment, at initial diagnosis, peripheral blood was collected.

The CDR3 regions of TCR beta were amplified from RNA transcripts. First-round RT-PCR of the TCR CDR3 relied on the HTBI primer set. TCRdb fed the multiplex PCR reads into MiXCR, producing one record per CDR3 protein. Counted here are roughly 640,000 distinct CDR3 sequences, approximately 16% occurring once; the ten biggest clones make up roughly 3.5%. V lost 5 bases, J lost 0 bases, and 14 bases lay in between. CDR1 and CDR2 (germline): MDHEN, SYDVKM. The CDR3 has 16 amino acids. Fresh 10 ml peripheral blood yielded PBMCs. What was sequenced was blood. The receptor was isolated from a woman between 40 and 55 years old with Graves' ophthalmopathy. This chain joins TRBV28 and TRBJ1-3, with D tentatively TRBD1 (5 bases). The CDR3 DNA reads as TGTGCCAGCAGTGAGGGAGACAGCAGCTCTGGAAACACCATATATTTT. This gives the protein CASSEGDSSSGNTIYF.